These 2 T cell receptor beta chains originate from one sample sequenced in a study of blood T cell repertoires in COVID-19. Sequencing was performed with immunoSEQ multiplex PCR; in TCRdb, only in-frame clones are kept and a portion is missing. The sample has a few hundred thousand clones, around 80% seen once. Sequenced input: PBMCs or T cells enriched from blood (not recorded which). All receptors derive from a man in his thirties or forties with acute COVID-19.

The V gene is TRBV14, the J gene TRBJ2-2, with 7 bases that match TRBD1. V shed 4 bases, J shed 8 bases, and the junction held 10 bases outside the gene matches. This CDR3 has 15 amino acids. Germline V gene sequence: CDR1 SGHDN, CDR2 FVKESK. The CDR3 region is CASSRGTARGGELFF. For the CDR3, the DNA is TGTGCCAGCAGCCGGGGGACAGCTCGAGGTGGGGAGCTGTTTTTT.

The CDR3 DNA is TGTGCCAGCAGGTACAGAGTAGCGGGAGGATTTCCCTACGAGCAGTACGTC. It translates to CASRYRVAGGFPYEQYV. The J gene is TRBJ2-7, the V gene TRBV6-9; TRBD2 aligns across 10 bases. The CDR3 has 17 amino acids. The V and J ends lost 6 bases and 2 bases, in that order; junction bases with no gene match: 13. Germline V gene lookup returns CDR1 MNHGY and CDR2 SVAAGI.